This T cell receptor (beta chain) was identified in a study of cytomegalovirus exposure and HLA in healthy donors. Study results and limitations: Available immune exposure information covered CMV serostatus only. Several V segments, TRBV6-2 and TRBV6-3 among them, could not be told apart and were dropped. Within an earlier analysis, most TCR beta V segments proved productive either about 87% or about 30% of the time. Cytomegalovirus-associated status was assigned to approximately 160 TCR beta chains.

With V trimmed by 1 base and J by 5 bases, 3 bases remained unmatched. Germline V lookup: CDR1 SNHLY, CDR2 FYNNEI. The CDR3 sequence is 14 residues long. Comment on this clone: Its matching antigen is unknown.

The PCR ran on 60 Vbeta and 13 Jbeta primers. The method was immunoSEQ multiplex PCR; TCRdb's version includes in-frame clones alone and lacks a portion of them. The table shows 90,000 or so clones, with 80% occurring only once. The chain employs TRBV2 and TRBJ2-7, with 9 positions matching TRBD1. The clonotype was recovered from a woman aged 45-60 years in good health and CMV-seropositive. Specimen: PBMCs. As DNA, the CDR3 is TGTGCCAGCAGTGAAGACAGGGGGCCCCACGAGCAGTACTTC. It is translated as CASSEDRGPHEQYF.